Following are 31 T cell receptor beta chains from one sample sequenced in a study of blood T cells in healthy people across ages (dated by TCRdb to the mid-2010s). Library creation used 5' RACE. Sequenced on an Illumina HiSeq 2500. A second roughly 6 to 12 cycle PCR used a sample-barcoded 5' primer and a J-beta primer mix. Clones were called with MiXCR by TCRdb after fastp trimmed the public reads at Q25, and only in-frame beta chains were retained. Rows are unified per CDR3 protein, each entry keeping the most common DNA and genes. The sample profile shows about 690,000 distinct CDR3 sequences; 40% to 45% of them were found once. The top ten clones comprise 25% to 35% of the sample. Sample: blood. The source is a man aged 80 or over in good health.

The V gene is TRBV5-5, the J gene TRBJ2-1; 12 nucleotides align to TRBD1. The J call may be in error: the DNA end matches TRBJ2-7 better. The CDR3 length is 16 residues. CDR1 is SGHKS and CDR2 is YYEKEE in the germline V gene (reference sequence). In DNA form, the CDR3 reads TGTGCCAGCAGCCCGACCGGGACAGGGGGCTACAATGAGCAGTACTTC. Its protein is CASSPTGTGGYNEQYF.

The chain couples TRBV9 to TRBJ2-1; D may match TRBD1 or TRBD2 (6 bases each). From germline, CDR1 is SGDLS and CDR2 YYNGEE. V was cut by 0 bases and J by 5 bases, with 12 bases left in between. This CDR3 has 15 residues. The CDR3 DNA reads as TGTGCCAGCAGCGTAGTCCCTAGGGGGGACAATGAGCAGTTCTTC. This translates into CASSVVPRGDNEQFF.

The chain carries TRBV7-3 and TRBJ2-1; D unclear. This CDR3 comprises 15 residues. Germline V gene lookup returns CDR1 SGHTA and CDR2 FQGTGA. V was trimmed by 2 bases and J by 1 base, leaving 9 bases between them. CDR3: CASSLLISSYNEQFF. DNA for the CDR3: TGTGCCAGCAGCTTACTAATCTCATCCTACAATGAGCAGTTCTTC.

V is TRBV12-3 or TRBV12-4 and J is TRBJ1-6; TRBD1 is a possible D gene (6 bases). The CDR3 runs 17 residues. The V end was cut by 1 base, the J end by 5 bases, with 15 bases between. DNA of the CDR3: TGTGCCAGCAGTTTAGGGGTTTCAGGGGCCAATAATTCACCCCTCCACTTT. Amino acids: CASSLGVSGANNSPLHF.

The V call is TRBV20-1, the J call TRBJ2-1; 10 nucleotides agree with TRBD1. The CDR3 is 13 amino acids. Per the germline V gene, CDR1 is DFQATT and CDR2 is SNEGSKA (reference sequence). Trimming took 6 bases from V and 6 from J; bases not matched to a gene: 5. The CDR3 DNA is TGCAGTGCGGCCGGGGACAGGGGCAATGAGCAGTTCTTC. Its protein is CSAAGDRGNEQFF.

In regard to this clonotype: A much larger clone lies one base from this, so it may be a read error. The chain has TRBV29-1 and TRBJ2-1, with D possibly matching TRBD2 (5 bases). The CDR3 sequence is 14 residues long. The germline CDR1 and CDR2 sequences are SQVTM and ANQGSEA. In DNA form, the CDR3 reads TGCAGCGTTGATCGATCGGGAACCTACAGTGAGCAGTTCTTC. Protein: CSVDRSGTYSEQFF.

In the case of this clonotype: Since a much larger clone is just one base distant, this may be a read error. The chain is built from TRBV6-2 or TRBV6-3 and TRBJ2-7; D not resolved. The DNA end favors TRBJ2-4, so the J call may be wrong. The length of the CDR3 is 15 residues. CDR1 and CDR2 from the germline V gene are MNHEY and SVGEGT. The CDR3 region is CAGSPQAVAKNIQYF. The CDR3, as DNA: TGTGCCGGCAGCCCCCAGGCTGTAGCCAAAAACATTCAGTACTTC.

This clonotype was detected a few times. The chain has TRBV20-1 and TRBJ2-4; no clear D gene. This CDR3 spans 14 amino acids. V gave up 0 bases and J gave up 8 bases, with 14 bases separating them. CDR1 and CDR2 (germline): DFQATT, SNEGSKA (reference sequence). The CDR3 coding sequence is TGCAGTGCTAGAGATCTGGCAGATCTTCACATTCAGTACTTC. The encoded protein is CSARDLADLHIQYF.

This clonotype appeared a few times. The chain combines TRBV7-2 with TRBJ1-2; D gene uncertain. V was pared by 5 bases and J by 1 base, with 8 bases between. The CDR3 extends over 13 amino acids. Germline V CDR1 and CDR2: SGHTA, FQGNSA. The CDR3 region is CASSLHDNYGYTF. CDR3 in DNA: TGTGCCAGCAGCCTACACGATAACTATGGCTACACCTTC.

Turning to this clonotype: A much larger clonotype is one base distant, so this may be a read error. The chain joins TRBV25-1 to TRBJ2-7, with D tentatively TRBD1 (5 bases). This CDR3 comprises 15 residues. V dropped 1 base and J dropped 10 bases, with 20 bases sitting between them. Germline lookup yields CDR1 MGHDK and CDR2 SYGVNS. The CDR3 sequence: CASSESYRPKENQYF. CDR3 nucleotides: TGTGCCAGCAGTGAATCTTACAGGCCTAAAGAGAACCAGTACTTC.

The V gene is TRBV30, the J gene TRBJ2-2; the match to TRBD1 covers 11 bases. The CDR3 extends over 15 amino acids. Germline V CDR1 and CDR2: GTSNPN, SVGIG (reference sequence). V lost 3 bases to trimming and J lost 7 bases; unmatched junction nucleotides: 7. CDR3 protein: CAWSRDRGFGGELFF. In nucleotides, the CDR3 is TGTGCCTGGAGCCGGGACAGGGGGTTTGGCGGGGAGCTGTTTTTT.

DNA for the CDR3: TGCAGTGCTAGATCGAGGGTTAGCGGGGGAACTATATTCTACAATGAGCAGTACTTC. Protein sequence: CSARSRVSGGTIFYNEQYF. This rearrangement joins TRBV20-1 to TRBJ2-1; 9 bases are a match to TRBD2. The J call may be mistaken, given a closer DNA end match to TRBJ2-7. CDR3 length equals 19 residues. The germline V gene encodes CDR1 DFQATT and CDR2 SNEGSKA (reference sequence).

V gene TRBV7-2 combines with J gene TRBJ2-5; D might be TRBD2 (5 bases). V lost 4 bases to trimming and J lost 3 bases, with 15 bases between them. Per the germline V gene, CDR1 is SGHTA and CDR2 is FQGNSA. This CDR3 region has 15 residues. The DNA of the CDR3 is TGTGCCAGCAGCTCCCAGCGGAGCGTAGAAGAGACCCAGTACTTC. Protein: CASSSQRSVEETQYF.

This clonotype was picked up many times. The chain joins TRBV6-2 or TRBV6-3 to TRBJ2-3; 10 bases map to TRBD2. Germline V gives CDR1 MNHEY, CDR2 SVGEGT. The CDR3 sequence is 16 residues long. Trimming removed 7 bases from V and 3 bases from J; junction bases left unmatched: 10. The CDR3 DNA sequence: TGTGCCAGCACCCCTATAATGGGACTAGCGACAGATACGCAGTATTTT. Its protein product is CASTPIMGLATDTQYF.

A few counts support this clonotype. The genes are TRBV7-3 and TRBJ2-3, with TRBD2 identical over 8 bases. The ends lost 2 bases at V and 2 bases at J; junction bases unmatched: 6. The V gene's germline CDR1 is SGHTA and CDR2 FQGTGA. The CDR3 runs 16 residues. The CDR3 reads CASSLGTRSTTDTQYF. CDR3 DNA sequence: TGTGCCAGCAGCTTAGGGACTAGATCCACCACAGATACGCAGTATTTT.

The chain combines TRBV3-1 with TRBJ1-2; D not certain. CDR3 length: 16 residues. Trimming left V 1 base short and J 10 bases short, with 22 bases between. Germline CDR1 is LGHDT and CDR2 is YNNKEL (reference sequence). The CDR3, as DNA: TGTGCCAGCAGCCAAGTTGGCTCCCCTTCTTTCTTTGACTACACCTTC. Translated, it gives CASSQVGSPSFFDYTF.

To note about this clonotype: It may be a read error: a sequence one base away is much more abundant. DNA of the CDR3: TGCATCGTAGCCCAAAACACAGGGGCCTCCTACGAGCAGTACTTC. Its translation: CIVAQNTGASYEQYF. The chain is built from TRBV29-1 and TRBJ2-7; 7 bases line up with TRBD1. CDR3 length: 15 residues. Germline V lookup: CDR1 SQVTM, CDR2 ANQGSEA.

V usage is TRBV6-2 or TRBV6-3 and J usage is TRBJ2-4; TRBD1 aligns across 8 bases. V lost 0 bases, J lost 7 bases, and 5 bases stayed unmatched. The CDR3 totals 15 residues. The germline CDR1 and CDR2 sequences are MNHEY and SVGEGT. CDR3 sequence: CASSYSTGARNIQYF. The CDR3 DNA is TGTGCCAGCAGTTACTCGACAGGGGCGAGGAACATTCAGTACTTC.

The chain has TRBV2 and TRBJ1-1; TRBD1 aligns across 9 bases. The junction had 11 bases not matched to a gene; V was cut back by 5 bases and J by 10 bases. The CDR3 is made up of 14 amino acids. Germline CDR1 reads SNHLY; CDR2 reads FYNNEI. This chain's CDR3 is CASSTGTGPGGAFF. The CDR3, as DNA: TGTGCCAGCAGTACCGGGACAGGGCCTGGGGGAGCTTTCTTT.

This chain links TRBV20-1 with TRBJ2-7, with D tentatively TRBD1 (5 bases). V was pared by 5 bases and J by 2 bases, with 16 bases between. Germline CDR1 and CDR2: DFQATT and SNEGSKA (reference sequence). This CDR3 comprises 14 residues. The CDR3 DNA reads TGCAGTGCTGGCACAGGAATCGACGCCTACGAGCAGTACTTC. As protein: CSAGTGIDAYEQYF.

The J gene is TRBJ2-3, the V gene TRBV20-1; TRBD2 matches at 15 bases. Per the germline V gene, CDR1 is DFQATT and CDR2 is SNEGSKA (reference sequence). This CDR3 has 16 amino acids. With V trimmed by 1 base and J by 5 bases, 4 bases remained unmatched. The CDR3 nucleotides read TGCAGTGCTAGAGGGACTAGCGGGGGGGCAGGAGATACGCAGTATTTT. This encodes CSARGTSGGAGDTQYF.

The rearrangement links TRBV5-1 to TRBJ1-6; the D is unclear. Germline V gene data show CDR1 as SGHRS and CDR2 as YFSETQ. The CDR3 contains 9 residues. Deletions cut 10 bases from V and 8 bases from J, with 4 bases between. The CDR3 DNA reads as TGCGCCCTCGATTCACCCCTCCACTTT. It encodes CALDSPLHF.

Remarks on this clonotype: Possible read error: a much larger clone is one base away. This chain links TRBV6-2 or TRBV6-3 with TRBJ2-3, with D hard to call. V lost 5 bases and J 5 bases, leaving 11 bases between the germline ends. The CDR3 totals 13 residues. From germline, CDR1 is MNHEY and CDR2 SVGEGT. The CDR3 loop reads CASSRKGIDTQYF. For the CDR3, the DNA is TGTGCCAGCAGTCGAAAGGGTATAGATACGCAGTATTTT.

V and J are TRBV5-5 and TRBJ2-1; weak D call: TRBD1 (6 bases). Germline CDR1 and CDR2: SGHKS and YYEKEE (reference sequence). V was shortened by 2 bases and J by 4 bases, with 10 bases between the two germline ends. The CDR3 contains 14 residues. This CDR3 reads CASSLTGQYNEQFF. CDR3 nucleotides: TGTGCCAGCAGCTTAACTGGACAGTACAATGAGCAGTTCTTC.

CDR3 sequence: CASSYGTGREKLFF. CDR3 nucleotide sequence: TGTGCCAGCAGCTATGGGACAGGGCGTGAAAAACTGTTTTTT. The chain joins TRBV3-1 to TRBJ1-4; 9 bases are shared with TRBD1. The length of the CDR3 is 14 residues. J gave up 7 bases and V 5 bases, and 5 bases lay outside the gene matches. Germline CDR1 LGHDT, CDR2 YNNKEL (reference sequence). Using reference TRBV3-1 and TRBJ1-4 for the parts outside the CDR3, the full variable domain is DTAVSQTPKYLVTQMGNDKSIKCEQNLGHDTMYWYKQDSKKFLKIMFSYNNKELIINETVPNRFSPKSPDKAHLNLHINSLELGDSAVYFCASSYGTGREKLFFGSGTQLSVL.

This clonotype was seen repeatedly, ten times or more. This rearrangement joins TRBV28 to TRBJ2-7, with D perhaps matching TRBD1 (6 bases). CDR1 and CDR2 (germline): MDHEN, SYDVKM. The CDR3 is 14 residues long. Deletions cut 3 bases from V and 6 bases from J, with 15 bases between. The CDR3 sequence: CASSLRQGLFEQYF. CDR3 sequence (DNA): TGTGCCAGCAGTTTGAGGCAGGGGCTGTTCGAGCAGTACTTC.

The DNA of the CDR3 is TGCGCCAGCCTTAGGGTTTCGGACACCGGGGAGCTGTTTTTT. Amino acid sequence: CASLRVSDTGELFF. V gene TRBV10-2 combines with J gene TRBJ2-2, with D unresolved. Trimming took off 8 bases at V and 3 bases at J, with 13 bases between the two ends. The CDR3 contains 14 residues. The germline gives CDR1 WSHSY, CDR2 SAAADI.

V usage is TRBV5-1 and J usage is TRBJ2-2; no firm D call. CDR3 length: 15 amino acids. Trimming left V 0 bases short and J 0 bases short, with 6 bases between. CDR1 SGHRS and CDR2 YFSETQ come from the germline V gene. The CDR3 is CASSLVATNTGELFF. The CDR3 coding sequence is TGCGCCAGCAGCTTGGTAGCCACGAACACCGGGGAGCTGTTTTTT.

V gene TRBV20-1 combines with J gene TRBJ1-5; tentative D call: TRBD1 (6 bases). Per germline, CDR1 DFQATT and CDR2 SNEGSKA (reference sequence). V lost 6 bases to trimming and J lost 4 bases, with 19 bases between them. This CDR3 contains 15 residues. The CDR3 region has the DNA TGCAGTGCCCTAGAACAGGGTATAGGAAATCAGCCCCAGCATTTT. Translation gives CSALEQGIGNQPQHF.

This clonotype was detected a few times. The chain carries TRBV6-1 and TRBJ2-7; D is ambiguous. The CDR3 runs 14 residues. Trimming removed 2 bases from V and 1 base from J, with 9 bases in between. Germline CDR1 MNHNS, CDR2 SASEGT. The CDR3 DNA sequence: TGTGCCAGCAGTGAATCCCCCGCATCCTACGAGCAGTACTTC. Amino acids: CASSESPASYEQYF.

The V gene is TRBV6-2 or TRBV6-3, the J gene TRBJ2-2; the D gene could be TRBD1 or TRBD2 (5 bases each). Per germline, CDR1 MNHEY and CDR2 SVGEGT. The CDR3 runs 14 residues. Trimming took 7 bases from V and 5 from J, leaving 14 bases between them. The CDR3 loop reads CASKRDPGTGELFF. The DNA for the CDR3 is TGTGCCAGCAAACGGGACCCGGGGACCGGGGAGCTGTTTTTT.